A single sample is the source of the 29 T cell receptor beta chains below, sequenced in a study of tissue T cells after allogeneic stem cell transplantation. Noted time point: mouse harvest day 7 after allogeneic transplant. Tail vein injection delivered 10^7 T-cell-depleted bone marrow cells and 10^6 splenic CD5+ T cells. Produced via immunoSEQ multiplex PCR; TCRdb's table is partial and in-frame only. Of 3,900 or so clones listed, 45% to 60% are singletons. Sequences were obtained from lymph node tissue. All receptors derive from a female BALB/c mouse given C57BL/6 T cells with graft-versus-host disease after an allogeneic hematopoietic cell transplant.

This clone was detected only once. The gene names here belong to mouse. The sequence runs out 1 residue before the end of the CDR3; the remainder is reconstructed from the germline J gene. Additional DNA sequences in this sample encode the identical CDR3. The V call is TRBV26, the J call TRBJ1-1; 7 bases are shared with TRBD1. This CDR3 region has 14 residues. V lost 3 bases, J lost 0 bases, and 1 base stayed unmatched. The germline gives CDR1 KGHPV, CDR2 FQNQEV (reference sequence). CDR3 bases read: TGTGCCAGCAGTCTAACAGGGGCAAACACAGAAGTCTTC. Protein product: CASSLTGANTEVF. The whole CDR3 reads CASSLTGANTEVFF.

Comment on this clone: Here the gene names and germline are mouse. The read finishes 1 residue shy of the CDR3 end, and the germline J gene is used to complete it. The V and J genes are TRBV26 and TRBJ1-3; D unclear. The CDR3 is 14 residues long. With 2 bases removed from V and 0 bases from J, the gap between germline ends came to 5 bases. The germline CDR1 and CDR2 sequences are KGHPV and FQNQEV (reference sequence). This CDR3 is CASSLGVSGNTLYF. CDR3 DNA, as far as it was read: TGTGCCAGCAGTCTGGGGGTTTCTGGAAATACGCTCTAT.

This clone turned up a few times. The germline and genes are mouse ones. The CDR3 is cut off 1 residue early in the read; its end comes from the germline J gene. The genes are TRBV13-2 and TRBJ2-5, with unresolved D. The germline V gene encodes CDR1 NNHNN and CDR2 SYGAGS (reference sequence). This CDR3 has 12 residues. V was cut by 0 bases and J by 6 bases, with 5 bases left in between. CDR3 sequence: CASGDAYDTQYF. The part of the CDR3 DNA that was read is TGTGCCAGCGGTGATGCGTACGACACCCAGTAC.

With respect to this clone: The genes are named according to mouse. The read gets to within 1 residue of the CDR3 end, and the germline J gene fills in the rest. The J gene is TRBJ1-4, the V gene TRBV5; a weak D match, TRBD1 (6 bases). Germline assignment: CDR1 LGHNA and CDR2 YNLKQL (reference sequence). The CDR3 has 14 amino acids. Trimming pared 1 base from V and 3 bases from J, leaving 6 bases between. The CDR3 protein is CASSQGTANERLFF. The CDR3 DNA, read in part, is TGTGCCAGCAGCCAAGGGACAGCCAACGAAAGATTATTT.

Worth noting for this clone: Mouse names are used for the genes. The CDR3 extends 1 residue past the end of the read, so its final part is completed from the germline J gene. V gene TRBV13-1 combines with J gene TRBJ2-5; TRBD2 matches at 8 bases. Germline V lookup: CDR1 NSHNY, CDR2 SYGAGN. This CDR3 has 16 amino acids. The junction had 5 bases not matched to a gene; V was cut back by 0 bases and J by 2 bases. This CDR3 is CASSDGGGAGQDTQYF. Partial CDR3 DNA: TGTGCCAGCAGTGATGGGGGGGGCGCAGGCCAAGACACCCAGTAC.

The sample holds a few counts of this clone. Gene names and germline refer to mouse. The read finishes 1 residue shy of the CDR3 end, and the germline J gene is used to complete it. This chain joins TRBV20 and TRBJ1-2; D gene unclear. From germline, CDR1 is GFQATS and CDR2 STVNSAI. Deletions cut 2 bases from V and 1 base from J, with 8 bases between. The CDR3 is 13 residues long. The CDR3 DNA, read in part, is TGTGGTGCTAGGAAGGATCAAAACTCCGACTACACC. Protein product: CGARKDQNSDYT. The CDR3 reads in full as CGARKDQNSDYTF.

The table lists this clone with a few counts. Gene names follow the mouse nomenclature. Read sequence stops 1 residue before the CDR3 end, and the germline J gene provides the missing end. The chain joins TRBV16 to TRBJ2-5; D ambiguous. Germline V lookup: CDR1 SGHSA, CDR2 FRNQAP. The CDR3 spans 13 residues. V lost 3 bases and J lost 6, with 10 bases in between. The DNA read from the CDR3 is TGTGCAAGCAGCTTTCCCGGGGAGGACACCCAGTAC. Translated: CASSFPGEDTQY. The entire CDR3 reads CASSFPGEDTQYF. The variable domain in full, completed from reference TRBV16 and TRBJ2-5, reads NAGVIQTPRHKVTGKGQEATLWCEPISGHSAVFWYRQTIVQGLEFLTYFRNQAPIDDSGMPKERFSAQMPNQSHSTLKIQSTQPQDSAVYLCASSFPGEDTQYFGPGTRLLVL.

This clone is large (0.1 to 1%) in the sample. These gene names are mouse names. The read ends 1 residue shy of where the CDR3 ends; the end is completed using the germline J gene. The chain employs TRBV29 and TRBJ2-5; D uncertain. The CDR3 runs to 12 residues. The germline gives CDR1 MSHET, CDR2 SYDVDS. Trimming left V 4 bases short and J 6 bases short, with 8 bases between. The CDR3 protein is CASSSGWDTQYF. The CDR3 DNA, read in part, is TGTGCTAGCAGTTCCGGCTGGGACACCCAGTAC. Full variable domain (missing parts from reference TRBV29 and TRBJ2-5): DMKVTQMPRYLIKRMGENVLLECGQDMSHETMYWYRQDPGLGLQLIYISYDVDSNSEGDIPKGYRVSRKKREHFSLILDSAKTNQTSVYFCASSSGWDTQYFGPGTRLLVL.

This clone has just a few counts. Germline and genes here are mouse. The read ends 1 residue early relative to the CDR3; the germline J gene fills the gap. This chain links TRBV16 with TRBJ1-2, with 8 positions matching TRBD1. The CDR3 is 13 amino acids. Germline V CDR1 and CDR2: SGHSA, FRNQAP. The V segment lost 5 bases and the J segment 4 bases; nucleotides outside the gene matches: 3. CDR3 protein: CASSDRGGSDYTF. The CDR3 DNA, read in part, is TGTGCAAGCAGCGACAGGGGCGGCTCCGACTACACC.

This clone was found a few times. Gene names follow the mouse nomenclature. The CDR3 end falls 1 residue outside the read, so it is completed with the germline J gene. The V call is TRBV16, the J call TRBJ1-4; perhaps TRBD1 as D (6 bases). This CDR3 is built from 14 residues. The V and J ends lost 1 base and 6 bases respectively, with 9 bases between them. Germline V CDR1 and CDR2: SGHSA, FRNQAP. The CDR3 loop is CASSLVGTYERLFF. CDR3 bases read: TGTGCAAGCAGCTTAGTCGGGACATACGAAAGATTATTT.

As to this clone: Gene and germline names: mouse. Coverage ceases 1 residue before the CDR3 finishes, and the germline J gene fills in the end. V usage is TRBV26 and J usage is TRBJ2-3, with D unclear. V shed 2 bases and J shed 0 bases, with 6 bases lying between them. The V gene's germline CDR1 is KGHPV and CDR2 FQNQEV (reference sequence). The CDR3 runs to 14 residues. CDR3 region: CASSLATSAETLYF. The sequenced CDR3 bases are TGTGCCAGCAGTCTGGCGACTAGTGCAGAAACGCTGTAT.

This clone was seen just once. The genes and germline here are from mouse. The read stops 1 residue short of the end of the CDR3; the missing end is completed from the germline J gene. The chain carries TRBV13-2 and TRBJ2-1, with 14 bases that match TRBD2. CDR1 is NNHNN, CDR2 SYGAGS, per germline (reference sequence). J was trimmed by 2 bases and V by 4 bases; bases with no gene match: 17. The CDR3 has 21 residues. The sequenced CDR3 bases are TGTGCCAGCGGTCCACACCGACCCGGGACTGGGGGGGCGGGGGACTATGCTGAGCAGTTC. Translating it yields CASGPHRPGTGGAGDYAEQF. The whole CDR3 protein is CASGPHRPGTGGAGDYAEQFF.

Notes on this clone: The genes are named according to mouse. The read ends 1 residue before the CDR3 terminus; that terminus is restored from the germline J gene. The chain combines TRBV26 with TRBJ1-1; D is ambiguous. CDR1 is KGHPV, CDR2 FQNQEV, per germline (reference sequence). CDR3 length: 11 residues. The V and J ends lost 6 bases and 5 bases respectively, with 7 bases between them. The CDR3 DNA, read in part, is TGTGCCAGCAGCGCGGGGACAGAAGTCTTC. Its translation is CASSAGTEVF. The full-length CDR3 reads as CASSAGTEVFF.

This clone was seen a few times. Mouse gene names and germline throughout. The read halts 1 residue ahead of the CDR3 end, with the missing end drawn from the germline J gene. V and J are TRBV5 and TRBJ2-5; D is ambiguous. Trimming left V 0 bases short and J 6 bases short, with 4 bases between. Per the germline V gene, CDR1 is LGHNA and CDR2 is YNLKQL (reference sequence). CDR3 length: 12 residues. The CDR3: CASSQDGDTQYF. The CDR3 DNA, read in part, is TGTGCCAGCAGCCAAGACGGGGACACCCAGTAC.

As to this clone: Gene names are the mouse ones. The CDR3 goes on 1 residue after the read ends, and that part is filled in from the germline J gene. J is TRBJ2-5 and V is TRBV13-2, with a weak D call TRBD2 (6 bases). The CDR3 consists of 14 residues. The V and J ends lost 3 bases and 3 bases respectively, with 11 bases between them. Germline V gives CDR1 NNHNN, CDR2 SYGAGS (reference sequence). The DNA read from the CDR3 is TGTGCCAGCGGTGGGCCGGGACTACAAGACACCCAGTAC. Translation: CASGGPGLQDTQY. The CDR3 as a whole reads CASGGPGLQDTQYF.

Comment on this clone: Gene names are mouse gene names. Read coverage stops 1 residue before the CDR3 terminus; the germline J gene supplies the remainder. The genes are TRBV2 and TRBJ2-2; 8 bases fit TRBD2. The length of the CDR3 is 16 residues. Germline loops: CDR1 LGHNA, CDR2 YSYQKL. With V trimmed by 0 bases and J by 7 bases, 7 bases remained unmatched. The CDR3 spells CASSQESWGGGGQLYF. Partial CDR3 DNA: TGTGCCAGCAGCCAAGAAAGTTGGGGGGGTGGCGGGCAGCTCTAC.

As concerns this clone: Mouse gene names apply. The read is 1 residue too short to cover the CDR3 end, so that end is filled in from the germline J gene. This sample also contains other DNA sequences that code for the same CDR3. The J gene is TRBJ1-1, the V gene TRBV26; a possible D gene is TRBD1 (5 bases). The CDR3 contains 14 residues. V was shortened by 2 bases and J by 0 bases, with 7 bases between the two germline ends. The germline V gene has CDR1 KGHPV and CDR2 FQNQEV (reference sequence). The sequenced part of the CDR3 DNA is TGTGCCAGCAGTCTGACAGGAGCAAACACAGAAGTCTTC. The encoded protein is CASSLTGANTEVF. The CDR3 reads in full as CASSLTGANTEVFF.

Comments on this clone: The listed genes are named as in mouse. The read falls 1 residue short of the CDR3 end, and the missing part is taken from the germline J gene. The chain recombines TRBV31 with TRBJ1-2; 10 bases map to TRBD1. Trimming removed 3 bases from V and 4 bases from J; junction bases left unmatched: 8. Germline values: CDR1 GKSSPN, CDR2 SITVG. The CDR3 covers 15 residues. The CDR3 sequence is CAWSLDRGRFSDYTF. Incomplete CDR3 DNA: TGTGCCTGGAGCCTCGACAGGGGGCGGTTCTCCGACTACACC.

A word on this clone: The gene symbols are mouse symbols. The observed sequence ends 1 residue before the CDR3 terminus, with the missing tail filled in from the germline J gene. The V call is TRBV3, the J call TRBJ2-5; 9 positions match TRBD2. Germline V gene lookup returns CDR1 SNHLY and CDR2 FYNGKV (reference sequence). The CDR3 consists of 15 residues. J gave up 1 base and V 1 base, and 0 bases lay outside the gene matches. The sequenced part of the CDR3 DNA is TGTGCCAGCAGCTTAGACTGGGGGGACCAAGACACCCAGTAC. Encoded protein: CASSLDWGDQDTQY. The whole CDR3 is CASSLDWGDQDTQYF. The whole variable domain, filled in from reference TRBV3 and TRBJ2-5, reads GPKVLQIPSHQIIDMGQMVTLNCDPVSNHLYFYWYKQILGQQMEFLVNFYNGKVMEKSKLFKDQFSVERPDGSYFTLKIQPTALEDSAVYFCASSLDWGDQDTQYFGPGTRLLVL.

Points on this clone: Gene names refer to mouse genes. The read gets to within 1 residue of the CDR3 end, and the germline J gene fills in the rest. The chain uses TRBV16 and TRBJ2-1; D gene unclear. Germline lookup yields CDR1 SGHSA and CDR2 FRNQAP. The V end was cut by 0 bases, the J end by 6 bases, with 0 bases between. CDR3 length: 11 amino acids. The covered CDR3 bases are TGTGCAAGCAGCTTAGATGCTGAGCAGTTC. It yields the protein CASSLDAEQF. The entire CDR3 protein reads CASSLDAEQFF.

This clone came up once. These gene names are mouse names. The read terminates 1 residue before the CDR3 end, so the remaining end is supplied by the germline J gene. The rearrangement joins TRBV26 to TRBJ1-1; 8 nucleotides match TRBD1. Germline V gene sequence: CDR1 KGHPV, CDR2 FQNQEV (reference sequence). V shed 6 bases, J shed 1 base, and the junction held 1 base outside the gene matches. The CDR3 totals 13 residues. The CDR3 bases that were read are TGTGCCAGCAGCACAGGGGGAAACACAGAAGTCTTC. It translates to CASSTGGNTEVF. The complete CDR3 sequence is CASSTGGNTEVFF.

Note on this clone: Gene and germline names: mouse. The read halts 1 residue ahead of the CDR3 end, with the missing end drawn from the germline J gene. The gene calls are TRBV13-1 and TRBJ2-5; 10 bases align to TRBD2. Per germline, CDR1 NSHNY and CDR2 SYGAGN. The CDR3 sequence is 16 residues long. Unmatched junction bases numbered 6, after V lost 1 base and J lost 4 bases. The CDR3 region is CASSDPPGLGKDTQYF. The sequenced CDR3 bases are TGTGCCAGCAGTGATCCCCCGGGACTGGGGAAAGACACCCAGTAC.

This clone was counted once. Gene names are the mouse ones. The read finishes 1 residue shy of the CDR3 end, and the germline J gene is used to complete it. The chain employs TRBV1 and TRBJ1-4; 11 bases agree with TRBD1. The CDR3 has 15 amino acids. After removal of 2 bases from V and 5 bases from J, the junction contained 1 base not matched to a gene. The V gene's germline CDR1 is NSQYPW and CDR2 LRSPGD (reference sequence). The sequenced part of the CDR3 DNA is TGCACCTGCAGTGCAAGGGACAGGGGGAACGAAAGATTATTT. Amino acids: CTCSARDRGNERLF. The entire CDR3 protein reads CTCSARDRGNERLFF.

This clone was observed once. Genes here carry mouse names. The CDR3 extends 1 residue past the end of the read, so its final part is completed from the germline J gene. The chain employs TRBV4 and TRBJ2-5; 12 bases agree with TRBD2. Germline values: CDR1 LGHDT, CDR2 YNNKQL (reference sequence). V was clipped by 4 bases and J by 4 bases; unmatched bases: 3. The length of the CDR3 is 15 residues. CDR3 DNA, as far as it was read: TGTGCCAGCAGCTCCCGGGACTGGGGGGAAGACACCCAGTAC. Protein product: CASSSRDWGEDTQY. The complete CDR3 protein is CASSSRDWGEDTQYF.

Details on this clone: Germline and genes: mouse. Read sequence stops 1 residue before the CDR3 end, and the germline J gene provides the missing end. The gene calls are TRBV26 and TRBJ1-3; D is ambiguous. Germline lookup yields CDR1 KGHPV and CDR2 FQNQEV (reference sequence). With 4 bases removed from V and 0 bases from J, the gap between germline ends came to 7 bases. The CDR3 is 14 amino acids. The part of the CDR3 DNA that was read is TGTGCCAGCAGTCCTCAGAATTCTGGAAATACGCTCTAT. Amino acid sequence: CASSPQNSGNTLY. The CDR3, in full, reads CASSPQNSGNTLYF.

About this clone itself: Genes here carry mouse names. CDR3 amino acids: CASSPTANSDYTF. CDR3 DNA, as far as it was read: TGTGCCAGCAGTCCCACCGCAAACTCCGACTACACC. The rearrangement links TRBV26 to TRBJ1-2; D is undetermined. The read gets to within 1 residue of the CDR3 end, and the germline J gene fills in the rest. This CDR3 is 13 amino acids long. Germline V gives CDR1 KGHPV, CDR2 FQNQEV (reference sequence). Trimming removed 4 bases from V and 0 bases from J, with 6 bases in between.

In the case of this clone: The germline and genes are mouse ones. CDR3 bases read: TGTGCCAGCAGCCAAAAATATAATTCGCCCCTCTAC. It encodes CASSQKYNSPLY. In full, the CDR3 is CASSQKYNSPLYF. J is TRBJ1-6 and V is TRBV5; D call uncertain. The sequence runs out 1 residue before the end of the CDR3; the remainder is reconstructed from the germline J gene. TRBJ1-6 is an ORF, and what it does is uncertain. CDR3 length equals 13 residues. Per germline, CDR1 LGHNA and CDR2 YNLKQL (reference sequence). V gave up 2 bases and J gave up 4 bases, with 3 bases separating them.

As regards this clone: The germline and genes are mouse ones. The sequenced CDR3 bases are TGTGCCAGCAGTCGGACAGGGAACACAGAAGTCTTC. Protein: CASSRTGNTEVF. The CDR3 reads in full as CASSRTGNTEVFF. The rearrangement uses TRBV26 and TRBJ1-1; TRBD1 matches at 7 bases. Sequencing ends 1 residue short of the CDR3 end; the germline J gene provides the rest. Germline CDR1 and CDR2: KGHPV and FQNQEV (reference sequence). The V and J ends lost 4 bases and 1 base, in that order; junction bases with no gene match: 0. The CDR3 has 13 amino acids.

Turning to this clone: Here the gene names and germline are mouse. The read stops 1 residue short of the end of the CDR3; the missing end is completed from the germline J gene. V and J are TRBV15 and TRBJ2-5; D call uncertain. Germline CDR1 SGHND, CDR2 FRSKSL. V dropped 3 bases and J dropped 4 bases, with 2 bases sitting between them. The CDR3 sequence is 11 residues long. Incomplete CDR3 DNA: TGTGCCAGCAGTTTTGAAGACACCCAGTAC. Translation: CASSFEDTQY. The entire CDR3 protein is CASSFEDTQYF.